Shown below are 16 T cell receptor beta chains from a single sample sequenced in a study of OX40 agonist ivuxolimab in advanced cancers. The assay was immunoSEQ multiplex PCR, and TCRdb's table has in-frame clones only and misses some. This sample has 50,000 to 65,000 clones, with 80% to 90% found just once. The sample consisted of CD4+ or CD8+ T cells sorted from blood, taken in a trial of the OX40 agonist ivuxolimab. The receptor source for this set is an adult with an advanced solid tumor such as melanoma, head and neck, liver or kidney cancer.

J is TRBJ2-1 and V is TRBV7-8; 11 nucleotides align to TRBD2. CDR3 length: 17 residues. Germline-derived CDR1 and CDR2 are SGHVS and FQNEAQ. V lost 10 bases, J lost 9 bases, and 20 bases stayed unmatched. The CDR3 here is CATLRDRALAGVLEQFF. CDR3 DNA: TGTGCCACCCTCCGGGACAGGGCACTAGCGGGAGTCCTTGAGCAGTTCTTC.

The rearrangement uses TRBV9 and TRBJ2-2; TRBD2 matches 10 bases. CDR1 is SGDLS, CDR2 YYNGEE, per germline. The CDR3 totals 18 residues. V shed 0 bases, J shed 2 bases, and the junction held 7 bases outside the gene matches. The CDR3 DNA reads TGTGCCAGCAGCGTAGGGATTTTACTAGCGGGAAACACCGGGGAGCTGTTTTTT. Translation gives CASSVGILLAGNTGELFF.

The V call is TRBV5-1, the J call TRBJ2-3; no reliable D call. Germline-derived CDR1 and CDR2 are SGHRS and YFSETQ. CDR3 length: 14 residues. Deletions cut 0 bases from V and 2 bases from J, with 7 bases between. CDR3 DNA: TGCGCCAGCAGCTTGGGGAGTAACACAGATACGCAGTATTTT. Translating gives CASSLGSNTDTQYF.

The rearrangement links TRBV7-9 to TRBJ1-5; D might be TRBD1 (5 bases). This CDR3 comprises 14 residues. CDR1 is SEHNR and CDR2 is FQNEAQ in the germline V gene (reference sequence). Trimming cost V 2 bases and J 4 bases, with 9 bases left between them. CDR3 sequence reads: CASSLSSGNQPQHF. For the CDR3, the DNA is TGTGCCAGCAGCTTATCCTCAGGGAATCAGCCCCAGCATTTT.

This clone was found once. The gene calls are TRBV7-9 and TRBJ2-7; 14 bases are a match to TRBD2. Trimming removed 5 bases from V and 3 bases from J; junction bases left unmatched: 3. This CDR3 comprises 15 residues. Germline assignment: CDR1 SEHNR and CDR2 FQNEAQ (reference sequence). In nucleotides, the CDR3 is TGTGCCAGCAGCCCGGGGACTAGCGGGAGCTACGAGCAGTACTTC. Residues: CASSPGTSGSYEQYF.

The V gene is TRBV6-1, the J gene TRBJ2-7, with 9 nucleotides matching TRBD1. Germline CDR1 reads MNHNS; CDR2 reads SASEGT. The V and J ends lost 6 bases and 8 bases, in that order; junction bases with no gene match: 5. The CDR3 is 12 amino acids. The CDR3 loop reads CASRDGQGKQYF. DNA of the CDR3: TGTGCCAGCAGGGATGGACAGGGGAAGCAGTACTTC.

The chain couples TRBV19 to TRBJ2-5; 9 bases map to TRBD2. CDR1 and CDR2 (germline): LNHDA, SQIVND (reference sequence). This CDR3 is 16 amino acids long. Trimming removed 5 bases from V and 3 bases from J; junction bases left unmatched: 10. The CDR3 DNA sequence: TGTGCCAGTAGTCCTAGCCAGACTAGCGGAGAAGAGACCCAGTACTTC. As protein: CASSPSQTSGEETQYF.

The V and J genes are TRBV28 and TRBJ2-1; no clear D. The CDR3 contains 14 residues. CDR1 is MDHEN, CDR2 SYDVKM, per germline. Trimming took off 4 bases at V and 4 bases at J, with 11 bases between the two ends. CDR3 sequence reads: CASSSATIYNEQFF. The CDR3 DNA is TGTGCCAGCAGTTCGGCAACCATTTACAATGAGCAGTTCTTC.

Only one count was recorded for this clone. The chain recombines TRBV6-1 with TRBJ2-7, with D possibly being TRBD1 or TRBD2 (6 bases each). The V end lost 0 bases, the J end lost 2 bases, and 20 bases lay between the germline ends. The germline gives CDR1 MNHNS, CDR2 SASEGT. The CDR3 is made up of 18 amino acids. The CDR3 region is CASSEALASGADAYEQYF. Written as DNA, the CDR3 is TGTGCCAGCAGTGAAGCGCTCGCTTCGGGGGCCGATGCCTACGAGCAGTACTTC.

The chain joins TRBV2 to TRBJ1-5; D gene ambiguous. Trimming shortened V by 0 bases and J by 0 bases, and 12 bases separated the two germline ends. Germline assignment: CDR1 SNHLY and CDR2 FYNNEI. The CDR3 is 17 amino acids. The CDR3 DNA follows: TGTGCCAGCAGTGAAGCATATACAAGAAATAGCAATCAGCCCCAGCATTTT. Translated, it gives CASSEAYTRNSNQPQHF.

The genes are TRBV7-9 and TRBJ2-7; TRBD1 might be the D (5 bases). From germline, CDR1 is SEHNR and CDR2 FQNEAQ (reference sequence). The CDR3 is made up of 13 amino acids. V was trimmed by 5 bases and J by 6 bases, leaving 14 bases between them. CDR3 residues: CASSEPTVVEQYF. CDR3 nucleotides: TGTGCCAGCAGCGAACCGACAGTGGTCGAGCAGTACTTC. Full variable domain (rest looked up from reference TRBV7-9 and TRBJ2-7): DTGVSQNPRHKITKRGQNVTFRCDPISEHNRLYWYRQTLGQGPEFLTYFQNEAQLEKSRLLSDRFSAERPKGSFSTLEIQRTEQGDSAMYLCASSEPTVVEQYFGPGTRLTVT.

This clone was counted once. J is TRBJ2-7 and V is TRBV6-1; 7 nucleotides agree with TRBD1. The CDR3 has 14 residues. Looked up from germline, CDR1 is MNHNS and CDR2 is SASEGT. With 7 bases clipped from V and 5 bases from J, the junction kept 11 bases outside the gene matches. The CDR3 coding sequence is TGTGCCAGCATGACCGGACAGGTGTGGGACGAGCAGTACTTC. Amino acid sequence: CASMTGQVWDEQYF.

Remarks on this clone: Other DNA sequences from this sample encode an identical CDR3 as well. V gene TRBV5-1 combines with J gene TRBJ2-3; perhaps D is TRBD1 or TRBD2 (5 bases each). Germline V lookup: CDR1 SGHRS, CDR2 YFSETQ. The CDR3 has 13 residues. The V gene lost 5 bases and the J gene lost 0 bases, with 7 bases spanning the gap. The CDR3 region has the DNA TGCGCCAGCAGGAGGGACAGCACAGATACGCAGTATTTT. It specifies CASRRDSTDTQYF. The full variable domain, with the rest looked up from reference TRBV5-1 and TRBJ2-3, is KAGVTQTPRYLIKTRGQQVTLSCSPISGHRSVSWYQQTPGQGLQFLFEYFSETQRNKGNFPGRFSGRQFSNSRSEMNVSTLELGDSALYLCASRRDSTDTQYFGPGTRLTVL.

Only a few counts were recorded for this clone. V gene TRBV11-3 combines with J gene TRBJ2-1; TRBD2 matches 14 bases. Germline V lookup: CDR1 SGHNT, CDR2 YENEEA. V was pared by 6 bases and J by 12 bases, with 10 bases of the junction left unmatched. The CDR3 consists of 15 residues. CDR3: CASSYGTSGSSVQFF. In DNA, the CDR3 is TGTGCCAGCAGTTACGGGACTAGCGGGAGTAGTGTGCAGTTCTTC. The complete variable domain, with remaining parts taken from reference TRBV11-3 and TRBJ2-1, reads EAGVVQSPRYKIIEKKQPVAFWCNPISGHNTLYWYLQNLGQGPELLIRYENEEAVDDSQLPKDRFSAERLKGVDSTLKIQPAELGDSAVYLCASSYGTSGSSVQFFGPGTRLTVL.

The rearrangement uses TRBV6-5 and TRBJ1-3, with 8 nucleotides matching TRBD1. CDR3 size: 15 residues. Germline CDR1 reads MNHEY; CDR2 reads SVGAGI. V shed 5 bases and J 2 bases; nucleotides not matched to a gene: 5. CDR3 region: CASSIQGGAGNTIYF. DNA of the CDR3: TGTGCCAGCAGTATACAGGGGGGGGCTGGAAACACCATATATTTT.

The chain is built from TRBV7-9 and TRBJ1-3; 9 bases match TRBD1. Per germline, CDR1 SEHNR and CDR2 FQNEAQ (reference sequence). The ends lost 4 bases at V and 4 bases at J; junction bases unmatched: 5. CDR3 length: 15 amino acids. In nucleotides, the CDR3 is TGTGCCAGCAGCTGGGGACAGGGTATAGGAAACACCATATATTTT. This translates into CASSWGQGIGNTIYF.